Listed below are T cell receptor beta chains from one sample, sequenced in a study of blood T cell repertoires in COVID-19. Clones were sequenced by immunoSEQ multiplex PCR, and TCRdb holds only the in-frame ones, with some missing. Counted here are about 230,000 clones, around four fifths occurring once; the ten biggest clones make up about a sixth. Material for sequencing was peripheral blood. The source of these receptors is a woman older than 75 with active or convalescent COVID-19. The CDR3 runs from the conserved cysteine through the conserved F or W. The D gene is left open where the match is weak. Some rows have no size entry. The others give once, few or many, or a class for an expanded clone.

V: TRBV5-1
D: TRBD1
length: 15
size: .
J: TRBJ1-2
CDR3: CASSTRTGGVSGYTF
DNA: TGCGCCAGCAGCACCAGGACAGGGGGTGTGTCTGGCTACACCTTC

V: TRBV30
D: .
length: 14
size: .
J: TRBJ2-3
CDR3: CAWRDKTSTDTQYF
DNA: TGTGCCTGGAGGGACAAAACTAGCACAGATACGCAGTATTTT

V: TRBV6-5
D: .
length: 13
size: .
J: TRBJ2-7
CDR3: CASSYTGNYEQYF
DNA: TGTGCCAGCAGTTATACCGGGAACTACGAGCAGTACTTC

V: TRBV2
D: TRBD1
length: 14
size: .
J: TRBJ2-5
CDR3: CASSWDRFKQTQYF
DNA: TGTGCCAGCAGTTGGGACAGGTTCAAGCAGACCCAGTACTTC

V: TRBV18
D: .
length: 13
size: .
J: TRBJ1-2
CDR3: CASSPTGDYGYTF
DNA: TGTGCCAGCTCACCAACCGGGGACTATGGCTACACCTTC

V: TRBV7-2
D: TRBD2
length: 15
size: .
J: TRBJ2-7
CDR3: CASSQPSGGVYEQYF
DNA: TGTGCCAGCAGCCAACCGAGCGGGGGGGTCTACGAGCAGTACTTC

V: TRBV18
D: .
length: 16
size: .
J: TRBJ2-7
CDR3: CASSPAVAAPSYEQYF
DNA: TGTGCCAGCTCACCGGCGGTAGCGGCGCCCTCCTACGAGCAGTACTTC

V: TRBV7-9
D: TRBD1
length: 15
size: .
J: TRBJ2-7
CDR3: CASSSPGQSSYEQYF
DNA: TGTGCCAGCAGCTCCCCGGGACAGAGCTCCTACGAGCAGTACTTC

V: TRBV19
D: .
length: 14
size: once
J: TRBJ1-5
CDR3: CASSRGAGPGPQHF
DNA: TGTGCCAGTAGCCGAGGGGCGGGGCCTGGGCCCCAGCATTTT

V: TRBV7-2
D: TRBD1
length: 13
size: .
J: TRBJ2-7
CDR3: CASSLDRGYEQYF
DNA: TGTGCCAGCAGCTTGGACAGGGGCTACGAGCAGTACTTC

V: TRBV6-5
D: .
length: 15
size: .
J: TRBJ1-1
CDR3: CASSYSNRLNTEAFF
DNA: TGTGCCAGCAGTTACTCGAACAGGCTGAACACTGAAGCTTTCTTT

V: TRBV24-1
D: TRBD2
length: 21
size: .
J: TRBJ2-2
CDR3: CATSDPSREVAGGTNTGELFF
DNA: TGTGCCACCAGTGATCCCTCCCGCGAGGTAGCGGGAGGAACGAACACCGGGGAGCTGTTTTTT

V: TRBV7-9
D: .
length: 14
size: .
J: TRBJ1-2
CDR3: CASSLEVFGHGYTF
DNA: TGTGCCAGCAGCTTAGAAGTCTTTGGGCATGGCTACACCTTC

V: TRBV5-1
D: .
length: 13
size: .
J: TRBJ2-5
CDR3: CASSLQTEETQYF
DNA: TGCGCCAGCAGCTTACAGACAGAAGAGACCCAGTACTTC

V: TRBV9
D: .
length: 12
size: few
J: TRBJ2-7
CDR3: CASSVDRGRQYF
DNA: TGTGCCAGCAGCGTAGACCGGGGTAGGCAGTACTTC

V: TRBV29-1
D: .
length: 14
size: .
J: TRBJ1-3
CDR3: CSVDRQRSGNTIYF
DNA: TGCAGCGTTGATCGACAGCGCTCTGGAAACACCATATATTTT

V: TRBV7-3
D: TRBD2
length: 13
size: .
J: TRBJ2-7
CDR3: CASSLTGTTEQYF
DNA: TGTGCCAGCAGCTTAACGGGGACTACCGAGCAGTACTTC

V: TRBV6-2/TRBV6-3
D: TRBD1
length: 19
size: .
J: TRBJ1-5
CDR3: CASSYSNQGAIGRIRPQHF
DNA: TGTGCCAGCAGTTACTCGAACCAGGGGGCCATAGGTCGTATTAGGCCCCAGCATTTT

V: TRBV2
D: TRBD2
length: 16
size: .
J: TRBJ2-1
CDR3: CASSPTSGKSYNEQFF
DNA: TGTGCCAGCAGTCCAACTAGCGGCAAATCCTACAATGAGCAGTTCTTC

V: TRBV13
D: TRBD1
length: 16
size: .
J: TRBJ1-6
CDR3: CASSLGTGQNNSPLHF
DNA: TGTGCCAGCAGCTTAGGGACGGGACAGAATAATTCACCCCTCCACTTT

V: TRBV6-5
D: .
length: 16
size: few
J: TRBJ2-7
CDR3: CASSYRSYDRGYEQYF
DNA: TGTGCCAGCAGTTACCGGTCTTATGATCGGGGCTACGAGCAGTACTTC

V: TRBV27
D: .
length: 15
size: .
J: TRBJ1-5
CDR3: CASARGANGNQPQHF
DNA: TGTGCCAGCGCCCGGGGGGCTAACGGCAATCAGCCCCAGCATTTT

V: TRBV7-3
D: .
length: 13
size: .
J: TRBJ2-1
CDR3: CASSSRPGDEQFF
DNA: TGTGCCAGCAGCTCGCGACCAGGCGATGAGCAGTTCTTC

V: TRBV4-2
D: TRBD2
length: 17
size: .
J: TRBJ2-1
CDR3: CASSQVARGGAYNEQFF
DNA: TGTGCCAGCAGCCAAGTTGCCCGGGGGGGGGCCTACAATGAGCAGTTCTTC